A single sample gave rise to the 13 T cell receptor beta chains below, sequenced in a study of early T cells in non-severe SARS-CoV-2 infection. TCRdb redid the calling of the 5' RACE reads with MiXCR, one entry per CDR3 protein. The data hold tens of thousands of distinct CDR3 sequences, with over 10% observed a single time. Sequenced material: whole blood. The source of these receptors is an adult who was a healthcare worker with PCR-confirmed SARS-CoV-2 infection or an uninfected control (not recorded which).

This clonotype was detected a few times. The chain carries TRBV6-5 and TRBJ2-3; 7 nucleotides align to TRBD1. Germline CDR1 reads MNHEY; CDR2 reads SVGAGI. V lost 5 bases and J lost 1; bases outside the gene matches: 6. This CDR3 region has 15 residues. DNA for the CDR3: TGTGCCAGCAGTCAGACCGGGACAGGCACAGATACGCAGTATTTT. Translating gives CASSQTGTGTDTQYF.

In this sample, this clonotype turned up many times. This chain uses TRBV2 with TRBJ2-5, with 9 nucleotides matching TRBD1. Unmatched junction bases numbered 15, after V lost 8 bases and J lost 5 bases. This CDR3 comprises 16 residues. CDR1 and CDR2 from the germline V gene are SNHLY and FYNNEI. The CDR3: CASGPLGTGIGETQYF. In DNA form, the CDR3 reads TGTGCCAGCGGCCCGTTAGGGACAGGGATCGGGGAGACCCAGTACTTC. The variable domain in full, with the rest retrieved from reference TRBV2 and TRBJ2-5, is EPEVTQTPSHQVTQMGQEVILRCVPISNHLYFYWYRQILGQKVEFLVSFYNNEISEKSEIFDDQFSVERPDGSNFTLKIRSTKLEDSAMYFCASGPLGTGIGETQYFGPGTRLLVL.

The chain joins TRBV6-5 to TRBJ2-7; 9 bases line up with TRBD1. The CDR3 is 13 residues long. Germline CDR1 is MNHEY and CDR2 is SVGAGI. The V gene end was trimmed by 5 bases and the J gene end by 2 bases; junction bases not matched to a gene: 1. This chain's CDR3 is CASSTGGAYEQYF. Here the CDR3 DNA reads TGTGCCAGCAGTACAGGGGGCGCCTACGAGCAGTACTTC.

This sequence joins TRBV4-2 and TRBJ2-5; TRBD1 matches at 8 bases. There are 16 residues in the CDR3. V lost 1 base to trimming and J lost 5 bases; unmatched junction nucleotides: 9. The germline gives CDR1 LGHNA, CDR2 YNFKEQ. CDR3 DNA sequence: TGTGCCAGCAGCCAAGGCTGGCAGGGGGCGAAGGAGACCCAGTACTTC. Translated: CASSQGWQGAKETQYF.

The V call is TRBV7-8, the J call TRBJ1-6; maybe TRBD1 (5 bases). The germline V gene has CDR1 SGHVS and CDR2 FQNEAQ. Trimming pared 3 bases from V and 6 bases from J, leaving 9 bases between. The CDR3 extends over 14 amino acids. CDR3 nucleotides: TGTGCCAGCAGCTTTCGGGACGGTAATTCACCCCTCCACTTT. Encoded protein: CASSFRDGNSPLHF.

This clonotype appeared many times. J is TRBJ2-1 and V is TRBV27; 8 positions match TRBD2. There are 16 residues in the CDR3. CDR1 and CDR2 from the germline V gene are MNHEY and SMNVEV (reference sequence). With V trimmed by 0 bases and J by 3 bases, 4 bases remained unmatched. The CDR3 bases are TGTGCCAGCAGTTTATCCCCGGGAGGGGGCTACAATGAGCAGTTCTTC. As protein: CASSLSPGGGYNEQFF.

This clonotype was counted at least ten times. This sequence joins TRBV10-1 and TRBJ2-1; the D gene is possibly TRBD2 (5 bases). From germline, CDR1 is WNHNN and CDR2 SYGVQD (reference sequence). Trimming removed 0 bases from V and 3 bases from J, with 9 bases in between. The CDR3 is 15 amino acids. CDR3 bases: TGCGCCAGCAGTGAGTCAAGCGGAGGCTACAATGAGCAGTTCTTC. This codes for CASSESSGGYNEQFF.

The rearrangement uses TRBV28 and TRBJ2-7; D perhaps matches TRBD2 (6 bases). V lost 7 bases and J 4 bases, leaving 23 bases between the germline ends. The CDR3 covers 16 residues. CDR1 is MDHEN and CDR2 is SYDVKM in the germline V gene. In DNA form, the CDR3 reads TGTGCCAGCACCCCTTCCGGGACTCAGAGCTTGTACGAGCAGTACTTC. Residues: CASTPSGTQSLYEQYF.

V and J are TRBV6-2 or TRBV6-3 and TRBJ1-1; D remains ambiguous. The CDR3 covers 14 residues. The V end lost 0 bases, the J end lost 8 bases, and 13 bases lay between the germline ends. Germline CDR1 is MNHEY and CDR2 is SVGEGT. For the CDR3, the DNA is TGTGCCAGCAGTTACTCGTGGCAGAGCAAAGAAGCTTTCTTT. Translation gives CASSYSWQSKEAFF.

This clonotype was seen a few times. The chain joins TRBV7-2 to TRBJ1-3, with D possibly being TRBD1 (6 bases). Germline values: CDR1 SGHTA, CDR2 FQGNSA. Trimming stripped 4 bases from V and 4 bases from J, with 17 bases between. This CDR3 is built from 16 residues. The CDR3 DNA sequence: TGTGCCAGCAGCTCTCTCTCGGGGGGCTCCGGAAACACCATATATTTT. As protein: CASSSLSGGSGNTIYF.

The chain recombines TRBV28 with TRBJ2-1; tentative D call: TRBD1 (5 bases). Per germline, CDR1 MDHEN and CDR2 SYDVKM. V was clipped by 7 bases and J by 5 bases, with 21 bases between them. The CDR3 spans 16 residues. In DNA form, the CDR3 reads TGTGCCAGCACGTCTAGTGGGCAGGGTAACCACAATGAGCAGTTCTTC. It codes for CASTSSGQGNHNEQFF.

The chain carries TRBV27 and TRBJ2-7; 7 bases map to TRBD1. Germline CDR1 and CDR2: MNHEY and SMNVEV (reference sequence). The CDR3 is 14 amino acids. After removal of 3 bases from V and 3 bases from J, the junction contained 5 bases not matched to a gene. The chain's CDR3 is CASSFSGTDYEQYF. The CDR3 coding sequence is TGTGCCAGCAGTTTCTCCGGGACAGACTACGAGCAGTACTTC.

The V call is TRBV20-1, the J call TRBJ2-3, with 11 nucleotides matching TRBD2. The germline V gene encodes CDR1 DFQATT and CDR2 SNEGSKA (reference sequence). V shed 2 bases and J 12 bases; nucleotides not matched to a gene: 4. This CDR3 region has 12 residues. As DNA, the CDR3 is TGCAGTGCTAGACTAGCGGGGGGTTCACAGTATTTT. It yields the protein CSARLAGGSQYF.